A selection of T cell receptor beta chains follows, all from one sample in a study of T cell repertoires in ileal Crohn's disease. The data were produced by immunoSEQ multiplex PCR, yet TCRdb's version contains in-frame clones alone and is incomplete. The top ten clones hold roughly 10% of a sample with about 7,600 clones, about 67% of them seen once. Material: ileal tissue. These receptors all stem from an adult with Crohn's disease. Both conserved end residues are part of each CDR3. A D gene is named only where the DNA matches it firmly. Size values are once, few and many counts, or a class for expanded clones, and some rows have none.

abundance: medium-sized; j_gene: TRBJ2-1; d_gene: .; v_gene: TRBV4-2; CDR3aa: CASSQGINEQFF; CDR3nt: TGTGCCAGCAGCCAGGGCATCAATGAGCAGTTCTTC
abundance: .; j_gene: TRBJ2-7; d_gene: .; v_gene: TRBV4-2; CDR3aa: CASSPGQSFYEQYF; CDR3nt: TGTGCCAGCAGCCCGGGACAAAGCTTCTACGAGCAGTACTTC
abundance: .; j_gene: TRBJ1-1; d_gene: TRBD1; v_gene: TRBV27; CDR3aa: CASSLLDPRTGASGAEAFF; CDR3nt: TGTGCCAGCAGTTTACTTGACCCGAGGACAGGGGCCAGTGGAGCTGAAGCTTTCTTT
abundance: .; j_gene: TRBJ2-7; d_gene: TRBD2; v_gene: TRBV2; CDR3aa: CASHSPGTSGRWVYEQYF; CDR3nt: TGTGCCAGCCACTCGCCCGGGACTAGCGGGAGATGGGTCTACGAGCAGTACTTC
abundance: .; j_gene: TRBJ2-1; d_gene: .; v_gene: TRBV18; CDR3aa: CASSTQRSSYNEQFF; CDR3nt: TGTGCCAGCTCGACACAGCGGAGCTCCTACAATGAGCAGTTCTTC
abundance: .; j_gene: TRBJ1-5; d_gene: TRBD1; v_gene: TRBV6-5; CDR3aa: CASSSQGNSNQPQHF; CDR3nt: TGTGCCAGCAGTTCACAGGGGAATAGCAATCAGCCCCAGCATTTT
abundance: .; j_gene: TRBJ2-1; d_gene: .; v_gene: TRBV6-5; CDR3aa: CASSYSRDKRQFF; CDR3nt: TGTGCCAGCAGTTACTCGAGGGACAAGAGGCAGTTCTTC
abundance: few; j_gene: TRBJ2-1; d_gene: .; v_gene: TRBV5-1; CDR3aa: CASSLGSNEQFF; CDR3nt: TGCGCCAGCAGCTTGGGGAGTAATGAGCAGTTCTTC
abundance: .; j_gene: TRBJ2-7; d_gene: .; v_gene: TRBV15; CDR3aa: CATSRDKSRVGEQYF; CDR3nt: TGTGCCACCAGCAGAGATAAGAGCAGGGTTGGCGAGCAGTACTTC
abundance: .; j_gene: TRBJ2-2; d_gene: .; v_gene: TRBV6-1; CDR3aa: CASSELTAGTGELFF; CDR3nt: TGTGCCAGCAGTGAACTGACAGCAGGCACCGGGGAGCTGTTTTTT
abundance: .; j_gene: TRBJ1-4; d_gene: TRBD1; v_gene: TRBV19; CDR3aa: CASNRGQGSYEKLFF; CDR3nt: TGTGCCAGTAATCGGGGACAGGGAAGTTATGAAAAACTGTTTTTT
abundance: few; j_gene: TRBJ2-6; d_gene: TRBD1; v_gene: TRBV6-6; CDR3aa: CASSYQGDGANVLTF; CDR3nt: TGTGCCAGCAGTTACCAGGGGGATGGGGCCAACGTCCTGACTTTC
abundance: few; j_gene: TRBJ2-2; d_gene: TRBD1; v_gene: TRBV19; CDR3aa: CASSTLQGAGELFF; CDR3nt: TGTGCCAGTAGTACCCTACAGGGGGCCGGGGAGCTGTTTTTT
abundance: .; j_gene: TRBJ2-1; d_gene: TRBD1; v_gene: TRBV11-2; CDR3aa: CASSLGQGAHDEQFF; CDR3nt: TGTGCCAGCAGCCTTGGACAGGGGGCGCACGATGAGCAGTTCTTC